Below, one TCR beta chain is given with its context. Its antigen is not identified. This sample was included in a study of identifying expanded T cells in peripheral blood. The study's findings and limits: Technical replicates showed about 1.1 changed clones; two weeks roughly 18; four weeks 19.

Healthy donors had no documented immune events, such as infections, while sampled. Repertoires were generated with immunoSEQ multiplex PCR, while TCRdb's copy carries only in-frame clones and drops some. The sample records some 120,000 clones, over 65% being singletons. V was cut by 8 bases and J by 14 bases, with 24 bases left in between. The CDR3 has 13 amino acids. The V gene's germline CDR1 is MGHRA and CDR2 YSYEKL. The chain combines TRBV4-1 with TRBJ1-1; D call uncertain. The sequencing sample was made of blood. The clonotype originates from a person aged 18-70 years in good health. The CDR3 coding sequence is TGCGCCAGCGCCCGGGAACAGTTCGAACCTCTCTTCTTT. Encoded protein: CASAREQFEPLFF.